The clone carrying this T cell receptor (beta chain) occurred once. The source of the sample is a study of blood T cell repertoires in COVID-19. The overall study: Sample material is recorded as cDNA or gDNA derived from T cells, B-cell-depleted T cells, or PBMCs.

Profiled with immunoSEQ multiplex PCR; TCRdb holds only in-frame clones, not every one. The sample holds approximately 20,000 clones, roughly 85% seen once. Germline V CDR1 and CDR2: LGHNA, YNFKEQ. Trimming shortened V by 1 base and J by 8 bases, and 17 bases separated the two germline ends. CDR3 length: 15 residues. Input material: peripheral blood. The chain employs TRBV4-2 and TRBJ1-2, with D perhaps matching TRBD1 (5 bases). This TCR came from a human donor with active COVID-19. The donor label of this sample is uncertain. The CDR3 DNA reads TGTGCCAGCAGCCAAGTGGTTGGTGGGACTGCGGGCTACACCTTC. The encoded protein is CASSQVVGGTAGYTF.